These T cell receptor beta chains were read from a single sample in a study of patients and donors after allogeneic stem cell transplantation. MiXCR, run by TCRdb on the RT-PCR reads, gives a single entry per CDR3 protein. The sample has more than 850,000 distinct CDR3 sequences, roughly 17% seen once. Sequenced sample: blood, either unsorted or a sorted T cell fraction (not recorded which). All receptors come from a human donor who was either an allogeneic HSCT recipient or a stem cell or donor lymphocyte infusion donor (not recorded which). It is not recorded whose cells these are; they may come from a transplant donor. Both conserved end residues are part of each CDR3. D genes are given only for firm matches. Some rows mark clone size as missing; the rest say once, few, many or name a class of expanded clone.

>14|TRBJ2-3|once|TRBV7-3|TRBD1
CASSDREGTDTQYF
TGTGCCAGCAGCGACAGGGAAGGGACAGATACGCAGTATTTT
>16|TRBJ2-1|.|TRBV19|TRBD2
CASSIDGTSGINEQFF
TGTGCCAGTAGTATAGATGGGACTAGCGGGATCAATGAGCAGTTCTTC
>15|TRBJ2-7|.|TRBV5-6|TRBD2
CASSTRTSSSYEQYF
TGTGCCAGCAGCACCCGGACTAGCAGCTCCTACGAGCAGTACTTC
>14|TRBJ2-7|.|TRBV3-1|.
CASSADRAYYEQYF
TGTGCCAGCAGCGCGGACAGAGCTTACTACGAGCAGTACTTC
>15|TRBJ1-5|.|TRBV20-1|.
CSARGRDHSNQPQHF
TGCAGTGCTAGGGGCAGAGACCATAGCAATCAGCCCCAGCATTTT
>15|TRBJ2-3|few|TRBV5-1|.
CASSSGGMLKDTQYF
TGCGCCAGCAGCTCCGGTGGGATGTTGAAAGATACGCAGTATTTT
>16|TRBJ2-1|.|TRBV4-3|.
CASSQDRGGSYNEQFF
TGCGCCAGCAGCCAAGATAGAGGGGGGTCCTACAATGAGCAGTTCTTC
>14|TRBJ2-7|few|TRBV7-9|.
CASSPFQETYEQYF
TGTGCCAGCAGCCCATTTCAGGAAACCTACGAGCAGTACTTC
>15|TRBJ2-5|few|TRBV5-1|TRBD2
CASSFGVGRVETQYF
TGCGCCAGCAGCTTTGGTGTCGGGAGGGTGGAGACCCAGTACTTC
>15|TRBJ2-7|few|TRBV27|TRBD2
CASSYRGGSSYEQYF
TGTGCCAGCAGTTACCGGGGGGGGAGCTCCTACGAGCAGTACTTC
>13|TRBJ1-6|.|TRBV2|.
CASSVELNSPLHF
TGTGCCAGCAGTGTGGAGTTGAATTCACCCCTCCACTTT
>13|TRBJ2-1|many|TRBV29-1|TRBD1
CSVDRGPYNEQFF
TGCAGCGTAGACAGGGGTCCTTACAATGAGCAGTTCTTC
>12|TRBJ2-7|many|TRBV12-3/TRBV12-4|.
CASSSPFYEQYF
TGTGCCAGCAGTTCTCCGTTCTACGAGCAGTACTTC
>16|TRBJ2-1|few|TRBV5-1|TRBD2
CASSKLAGVSGNEQFF
TGCGCCAGCAGCAAATTAGCGGGAGTTTCAGGCAATGAGCAGTTCTTC
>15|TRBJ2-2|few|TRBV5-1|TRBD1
CASSSDRRNTGELFF
TGCGCCAGCAGCTCGGACAGGCGAAACACCGGGGAGCTGTTTTTT
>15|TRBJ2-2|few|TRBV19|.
CASSLQLALAGELFF
TGTGCCAGTAGTCTGCAACTAGCATTGGCCGGGGAGCTGTTTTTT
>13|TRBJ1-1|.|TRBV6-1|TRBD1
CASRMTGNAEAFF
TGTGCCAGCAGGATGACAGGGAACGCTGAAGCTTTCTTT
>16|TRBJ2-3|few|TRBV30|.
CAWSPRVSLSTDTQYF
TGTGCCTGGAGTCCCAGGGTATCATTAAGCACAGATACGCAGTATTTT
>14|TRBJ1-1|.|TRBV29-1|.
CSVSLKGGNTEAFF
TGCAGCGTTTCTCTTAAGGGGGGAAACACTGAAGCTTTCTTT
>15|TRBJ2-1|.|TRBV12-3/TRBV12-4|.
CATSGGPSSYNEQFF
TGTGCAACCTCCGGGGGGCCCAGCTCCTACAATGAGCAGTTCTTC
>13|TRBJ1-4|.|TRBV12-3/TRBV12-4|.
CASSLWVNEKLFF
TGTGCCAGCAGTTTATGGGTTAATGAAAAACTGTTTTTT
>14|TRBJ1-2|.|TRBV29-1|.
CSVESKQSVYGYTF
TGCAGCGTTGAATCGAAACAGTCTGTCTATGGCTACACCTTC
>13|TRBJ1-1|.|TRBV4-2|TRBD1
CASTKQGIPGAFF
TGTGCCAGCACCAAACAGGGGATACCTGGAGCTTTCTTT
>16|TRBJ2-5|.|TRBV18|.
CASSPPWGMYQETQYF
TGTGCCAGCTCACCACCATGGGGGATGTACCAAGAGACCCAGTACTTC
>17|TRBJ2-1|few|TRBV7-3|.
CASSLMTGITNYNEQFF
TGTGCCAGCAGCTTAATGACCGGGATAACGAACTACAATGAGCAGTTCTTC